This entry lists 8 T cell receptor beta chains sequenced from one sample in a study of T cell responses to AZD1222 COVID-19 vaccine. Assay: immunoSEQ multiplex PCR; the TCRdb copy retains only in-frame clones and omits some. The sample yields fewer than 120,000 clones, about four fifths seen once. The sequences come from peripheral blood, collected on day 0 of AZD1222 vaccination. Receptors originate from an adult in good health.

The chain couples TRBV3-1 (or the pseudogene TRBV3-2) to TRBJ1-6; weak D call: TRBD1 (5 bases). CDR3 length: 16 amino acids. Germline V gene sequence: CDR1 LGHDT, CDR2 YNNKEL (reference sequence). Trimming stripped 0 bases from V and 8 bases from J, with 14 bases between. The CDR3 region is CASSQDGTGLYSPLHF. The CDR3 DNA is TGTGCCAGCAGCCAAGACGGGACGGGTTTGTATTCACCCCTCCACTTT.

CDR3 protein: CASSLRAFGSNQPQHF. The CDR3 region has the DNA TGTGCCAGCAGCTTGAGAGCTTTTGGGAGCAATCAGCCCCAGCATTTT. The chain has TRBV5-8 and TRBJ1-5, with D uncertain. Germline V gives CDR1 SGHTS, CDR2 YDEGEE. V lost 1 base, J lost 1 base, and 12 bases lay in between. The CDR3 length is 16 residues.

This chain uses TRBV6-5 with TRBJ2-2; no clear D gene. The V end lost 6 bases, the J end lost 3 bases, and 11 bases lay between the germline ends. The germline V gene has CDR1 MNHEY and CDR2 SVGAGI. The CDR3 is 14 residues long. CDR3 coding DNA: TGTGCCAGCAGAACGCTGTGGGACACCGGGGAGCTGTTTTTT. Translated: CASRTLWDTGELFF.

The chain couples TRBV28 to TRBJ2-5; 7 positions match TRBD1. CDR1 and CDR2 (germline): MDHEN, SYDVKM. CDR3 size: 18 residues. Trimming took 4 bases from V and 2 from J; bases not matched to a gene: 16. The CDR3 is CASSSAAGGRLNQETQYF. The CDR3 DNA is TGTGCCAGCAGTTCAGCGGCAGGGGGTCGTCTAAATCAAGAGACCCAGTACTTC.

V usage is TRBV6-1 and J usage is TRBJ2-4; D not certain. Germline-derived CDR1 and CDR2 are MNHNS and SASEGT. The CDR3 consists of 13 residues. V dropped 2 bases and J dropped 3 bases, with 5 bases sitting between them. Here the CDR3 reads CASSEPDKNIQYF. CDR3 bases: TGTGCCAGCAGTGAACCAGACAAAAACATTCAGTACTTC.

This sequence joins TRBV7-2 and TRBJ2-7, with D maybe TRBD2 (5 bases). CDR1 is SGHTA and CDR2 is FQGNSA in the germline V gene. This CDR3 contains 12 residues. V gave up 5 bases and J gave up 7 bases, with 12 bases separating them. For the CDR3, the DNA is TGTGCCAGCAGCGCAGAACTAGGGGAGCAGTACTTC. It yields the protein CASSAELGEQYF.

The CDR3 spells CASSSGTSGSPYEQYF. CDR3 coding DNA: TGTGCCAGCAGTTCTGGGACTAGCGGGTCCCCCTACGAGCAGTACTTC. The genes are TRBV6-2 or TRBV6-3 and TRBJ2-7; TRBD2 matches at 12 bases. This CDR3 contains 16 residues. The J segment lost 2 bases and the V segment lost 4 bases, leaving 6 bases of the junction unmatched. Germline loops: CDR1 MNHEY, CDR2 SVGEGT.

This rearrangement joins TRBV19 to TRBJ1-5, with D possibly TRBD1 on 5 matching bases. CDR1 LNHDA and CDR2 SQIVND come from the germline V gene (reference sequence). V was cut by 7 bases and J by 2 bases, with 21 bases left in between. The CDR3 spans 17 residues. The CDR3 sequence is CASKAKGGVGGNQPQHF. As DNA, the CDR3 is TGTGCCAGTAAAGCGAAGGGAGGGGTCGGGGGCAATCAGCCCCAGCATTTT.